This T cell receptor beta chain was retrieved from a study of blood T cell repertoires in COVID-19. Study context: COVID-19 samples, acute and convalescent, were from the United States, Italy and Spain. Sources were T cells, B-cell-depleted T cells, or PBMCs; the material itself was cDNA or gDNA.

Original handling: Quantification of nucleated cells was approximated via reference gene primer amplification. Using immunoSEQ multiplex PCR, the repertoire was profiled, and TCRdb retains in-frame clones only, with some absent. The DNA was the basis for D and trimming; V, J and clone size are from that table. The sample has about 88,000 clones; approximately 86% are singletons. The germline V gene encodes CDR1 LNHDA and CDR2 SQIVND (reference sequence). The CDR3 extends over 15 amino acids. V dropped 3 bases and J dropped 2 bases, with 11 bases sitting between them. Sequencing was performed on peripheral blood. This sequence originates from a male donor with acute or convalescent COVID-19. The chain combines TRBV19 with TRBJ2-1; possible D gene TRBD2, 6 bases. The CDR3 DNA follows: TGTGCCAGTAGTATGCGGCGGGGCACCTACAATGAGCAGTTCTTC. Translation: CASSMRRGTYNEQFF. The whole variable domain, remainder taken from reference TRBV19 and TRBJ2-1, is DGGITQSPKYLFRKEGQNVTLSCEQNLNHDAMYWYRQDPGQGLRLIYYSQIVNDFQKGDIAEGYSVSREKKESFPLTVTSAQKNPTAFYLCASSMRRGTYNEQFFGPGTRLTVL.